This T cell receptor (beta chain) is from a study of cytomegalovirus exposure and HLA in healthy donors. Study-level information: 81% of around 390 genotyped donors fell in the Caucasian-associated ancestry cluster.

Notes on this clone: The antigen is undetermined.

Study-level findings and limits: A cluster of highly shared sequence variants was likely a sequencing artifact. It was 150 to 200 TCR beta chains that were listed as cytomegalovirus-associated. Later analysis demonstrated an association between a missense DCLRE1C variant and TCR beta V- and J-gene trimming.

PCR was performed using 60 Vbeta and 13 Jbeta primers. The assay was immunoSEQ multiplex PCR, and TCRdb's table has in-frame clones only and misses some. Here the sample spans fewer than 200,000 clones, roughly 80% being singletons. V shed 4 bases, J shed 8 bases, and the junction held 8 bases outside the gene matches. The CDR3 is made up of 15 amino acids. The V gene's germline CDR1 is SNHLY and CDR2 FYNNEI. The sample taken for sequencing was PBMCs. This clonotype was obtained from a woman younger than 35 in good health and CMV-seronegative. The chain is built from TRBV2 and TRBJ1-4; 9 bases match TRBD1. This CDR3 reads CASSVGGQGYEKLFF. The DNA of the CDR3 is TGTGCCAGCAGTGTAGGGGGACAGGGTTACGAAAAACTGTTTTTT. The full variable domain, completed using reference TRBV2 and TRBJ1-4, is EPEVTQTPSHQVTQMGQEVILRCVPISNHLYFYWYRQILGQKVEFLVSFYNNEISEKSEIFDDQFSVERPDGSNFTLKIRSTKLEDSAMYFCASSVGGQGYEKLFFGSGTQLSVL.